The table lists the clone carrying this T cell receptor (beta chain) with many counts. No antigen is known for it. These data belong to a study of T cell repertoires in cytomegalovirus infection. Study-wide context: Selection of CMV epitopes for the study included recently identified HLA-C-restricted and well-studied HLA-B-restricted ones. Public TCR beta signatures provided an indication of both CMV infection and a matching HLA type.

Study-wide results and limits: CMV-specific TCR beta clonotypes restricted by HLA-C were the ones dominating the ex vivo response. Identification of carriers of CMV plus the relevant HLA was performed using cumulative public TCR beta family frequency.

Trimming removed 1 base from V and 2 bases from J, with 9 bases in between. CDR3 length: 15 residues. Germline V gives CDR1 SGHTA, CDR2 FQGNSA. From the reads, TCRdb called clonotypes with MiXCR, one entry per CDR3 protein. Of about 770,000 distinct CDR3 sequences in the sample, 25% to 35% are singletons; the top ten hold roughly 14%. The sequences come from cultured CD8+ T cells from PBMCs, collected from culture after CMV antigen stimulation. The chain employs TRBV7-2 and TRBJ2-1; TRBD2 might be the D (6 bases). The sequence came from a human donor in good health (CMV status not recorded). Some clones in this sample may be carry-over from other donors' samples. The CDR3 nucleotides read TGTGCCAGCAGCTTAGATGCGGGGACCTACAATGAGCAGTTCTTC. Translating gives CASSLDAGTYNEQFF.